A single T cell receptor beta chain is shown here with its context. No cognate antigen has been identified for it. One base away there is no much larger clone; base qualities are not given. The germline V gene provides CDR1 LGHNA and CDR2 YNFKEQ. The cysteine opens and the phenylalanine closes a CDR3 of 15 amino acids. Of the read, only the CDR3 DNA is kept; its 45 bases are in frame from base 1. V ends up 0 bases short and J 5 bases short, with an unmatched junction base count of 5. The data are from a study of T cell clonotyping in hematopoietic cell transplantation (dated by TCRdb to about 2021). As for the study more broadly: In the study, 140 or so blood samples were gathered from a few dozen consecutive transplant recipients and their related donors. Patient recruitment ran from late 2015 to January 2017, and follow-up continued until late 2020 or death. What the research found in general, with its limitations: Recipient TCR diversity fell after transplant, with pathologically expanded clonotypes rising progressively from day 30 to day 180. The sample size was limited, and because cells were not sorted, the contributions of CD4 and CD8 repertoires could not be separated. Only a small fraction of recipient repertoires overlapped donor repertoires, with over 97% appearing de novo at the given depth. Broader posttransplant TCR repertoire diversity was predicted by donor and pretransplant recipient Inverse Simpson Index values.

TCR beta CDR3 regions were amplified from genomic DNA with the immunoSEQ assay, a bias-controlled multiplex PCR using V- and J-specific primers. A proprietary barcode and Illumina adapter sequences were added to the CDR3 amplicons in a second PCR step. CDR3 libraries were sequenced on an Illumina MiSeq instrument. On the study's bioinformatics: Export and quality control were done with immunoSEQ Analyzer 3.0, while downstream analyses used R Bioconductor and Immunarch. Repertoire metrics were calculated using only productive rearrangements within the normalized downsampled data set. In the normalized cohort, clonotypes with more than 5 templates were defined as pathologically expanded. The Inverse Simpson Index served as the measure of repertoire diversity. The non-normalized data set was used for CMV-specificity analyses so that all clonotypes could be captured. TCRdb limited this immuneACCESS table to in-frame rearrangements with V and J called. A share of clones is missing; checked studies link under half to unresolved V genes, and the rest is unexplained. Clonal size and the V and J genes are those of that table, whereas D and trimming came from the DNA. A total of over 10,000 clones appear in this sample, roughly 92% of them only once. Of the sample, 7.8% falls within the top ten clones.

What the time point label conveys for this sample: 100 days after allo-HCT. Recipient blood was collected about 28 days before transplant and at days 30, 100 and 180 after transplant. Nuclei Lysis Solution was used to extract genomic DNA from fresh or cryopreserved unfractionated peripheral blood mononuclear cells. The TCR originated in a female patient in her 50s who had an allogeneic stem cell transplant from an unrelated donor, so the T cells may come from the graft donor. Some clones in this sample may be carry-over from other donors' samples. The sequenced sample was PBMCs, obtained 100 days after allogeneic stem cell transplant. The chain was built from TRBV4-2 and TRBJ2-5, and 8 bases in between align with TRBD2. The CDR3 protein: CASSQDQRERETQYF. The nucleotide sequence is TGTGCCAGCAGCCAAGACCAGCGGGAGAGGGAGACCCAGTACTTC.